The text below deals with one T cell receptor beta chain. Antigen: not known. One entry per CDR3 protein results from TCRdb running MiXCR on the reads. The profile shows 570,000 or so distinct CDR3 sequences, around 40% of them singletons. The CDR3 runs 14 residues. Looked up from germline, CDR1 is SNHLY and CDR2 is FYNNEI. V was clipped by 8 bases and J by 8 bases, with 18 bases between them. These data are taken from a study of T cell repertoires in cytomegalovirus infection. Study summary: Recently identified HLA-C-restricted CMV epitopes were among the peptides used. CMV infection together with matching HLA type was indicated by public TCR beta signatures.

Regarding the study as a whole: Cumulated frequencies of public TCR beta families served to identify carriers of CMV plus the relevant HLA. Dominant in the ex vivo response were TCR beta clonotypes restricted by HLA-C and specific for CMV.

The TCR sequence derives from a human donor in good health (CMV status not recorded). Some clones in this sample may be carry-over from other donors' samples. Sequences were derived from cultured PBMCs, sampled from culture after CMV antigen stimulation. The V and J genes are TRBV2 and TRBJ1-4, with D hard to call. The CDR3 nucleotides read TGTGCCAGCTCCCCGGGGTACATCGGGGAAAAACTGTTTTTT. Protein sequence: CASSPGYIGEKLFF.